Listed here are 15 T cell receptor beta chains from one sample, sequenced in a study of T cell responses to AZD1222 COVID-19 vaccine. Repertoires were generated with immunoSEQ multiplex PCR, while TCRdb's copy carries only in-frame clones and drops some. The top ten hold 8% to 10% of the sample, which has fewer than 150,000 clones, 80% to 90% seen once. Sequenced material: peripheral blood, taken 28 days after the second AZD1222 dose. The receptors here all came from an adult who received the AZD1222 COVID-19 vaccine.

CDR3 coding DNA: TGCGCCAGCAGCCAACATGGACAGGCTAATAATTCACCCCTCCACTTT. Its translation: CASSQHGQANNSPLHF. The gene calls are TRBV4-1 and TRBJ1-6, with 7 bases fitting TRBD1. This CDR3 is 16 amino acids long. CDR1 MGHRA and CDR2 YSYEKL come from the germline V gene. The J segment lost 5 bases and the V segment lost 2 bases, leaving 6 bases of the junction unmatched.

The chain carries TRBV5-8 and TRBJ1-5, with D uncertain. Looked up from germline, CDR1 is SGHTS and CDR2 is YDEGEE. CDR3 length equals 13 residues. Trimming removed 5 bases from V and 5 bases from J, with 11 bases in between. CDR3 region: CASSLNRDQPQHF. The CDR3, as DNA: TGTGCCAGCAGTTTGAACCGGGATCAGCCCCAGCATTTT.

The chain links TRBV7-3 to TRBJ1-1; D may be TRBD1 (6 bases). CDR1 and CDR2 from the germline V gene are SGHTA and FQGTGA. Trimming removed 5 bases from V and 1 base from J, with 11 bases in between. The CDR3 is 14 amino acids. CDR3 DNA sequence: TGTGCCAGCAGCCCGGGGGCAGGGAACACTGAAGCTTTCTTT. The encoded protein is CASSPGAGNTEAFF.

This clone was seen a single time. V gene TRBV30 combines with J gene TRBJ1-2; TRBD1 is a possible D gene (6 bases). The V gene's germline CDR1 is GTSNPN and CDR2 SVGIG (reference sequence). The CDR3 runs to 12 residues. V shed 5 bases and J shed 4 bases, with 11 bases lying between them. The CDR3 protein is CAWSGTSYGYTF. DNA of the CDR3: TGTGCCTGGTCCGGGACATCCTATGGCTACACCTTC.

The chain is built from TRBV5-1 and TRBJ2-1; 10 positions agree with TRBD2. The CDR3 has 15 amino acids. CDR1 and CDR2 from the germline V gene are SGHRS and YFSETQ. With 2 bases clipped from V and 7 bases from J, the junction kept 6 bases outside the gene matches. CDR3 bases: TGCGCCAGCAGCTTTCCACTAGCGGGACTAAATGAGCAGTTCTTC. Protein: CASSFPLAGLNEQFF. The variable domain in full, with the rest retrieved from reference TRBV5-1 and TRBJ2-1, is KAGVTQTPRYLIKTRGQQVTLSCSPISGHRSVSWYQQTPGQGLQFLFEYFSETQRNKGNFPGRFSGRQFSNSRSEMNVSTLELGDSALYLCASSFPLAGLNEQFFGPGTRLTVL.

The chain carries TRBV30 and TRBJ1-1; 8 nucleotides align to TRBD1. With V trimmed by 1 base and J by 4 bases, 2 bases remained unmatched. This CDR3 contains 13 residues. The V gene's germline CDR1 is GTSNPN and CDR2 SVGIG (reference sequence). The CDR3 sequence is CAWSGDRGTEAFF. The CDR3 DNA reads as TGTGCCTGGAGTGGAGACAGGGGCACTGAAGCTTTCTTT. The full variable domain, rest sourced from reference TRBV30 and TRBJ1-1, is SQTIHQWPATLVQPVGSPLSLECTVEGTSNPNLYWYRQAAGRGLQLLFYSVGIGQISSEVPQNLSASRPQDRQFILSSKKLLLSDSGFYLCAWSGDRGTEAFFGQGTRLTVV.

The V and J genes are TRBV23-1 and TRBJ1-1; a weak D match, TRBD1 (6 bases). TRBV23-1 carries the ORF label, with uncertain function. There are 19 residues in the CDR3. Trimming stripped 2 bases from V and 1 base from J, with 23 bases between. As DNA, the CDR3 is TGCGCCAGCAGTCAAGCTTCTTCTTTAATCGGCAGGGGGAACACTGAAGCTTTCTTT. Amino acids: CASSQASSLIGRGNTEAFF.

This chain connects TRBV6-6 to TRBJ2-5, with D possibly being TRBD2 (6 bases). Trimming cost V 6 bases and J 1 base, with 15 bases left between them. The CDR3 extends over 15 amino acids. Germline CDR1 is MNHNY and CDR2 is SVGAGI (reference sequence). The CDR3 is CASRHASGGQETQYF. The CDR3 DNA follows: TGTGCCAGCAGGCATGCTTCCGGGGGCCAAGAGACCCAGTACTTC.

This clone occurred a few times. Here the CDR3 DNA reads TGTGCCAGCAGTCGCTGGACAGGGAACATGAACACTGAAGCTTTCTTT. Protein: CASSRWTGNMNTEAFF. This chain uses TRBV6-6 with TRBJ1-1; the match to TRBD1 covers 8 bases. V lost 5 bases and J lost 0; bases outside the gene matches: 8. Germline V CDR1 and CDR2: MNHNY, SVGAGI (reference sequence). The CDR3 sequence is 16 residues long.

The genes are TRBV2 and TRBJ1-4; a weak D match, TRBD1 (5 bases). The CDR3 is made up of 16 amino acids. Germline V gene lookup returns CDR1 SNHLY and CDR2 FYNNEI. V was clipped by 6 bases and J by 1 base, with 15 bases between them. Here the CDR3 DNA reads TGTGCCAGCAGAACGACAGATAGAGTAACTAATGAAAAACTGTTTTTT. Its translation: CASRTTDRVTNEKLFF.

V is TRBV28 and J is TRBJ1-3; D is uncertain. The CDR3 contains 16 residues. Germline CDR1 reads MDHEN; CDR2 reads SYDVKM. V lost 3 bases to trimming and J lost 0 bases, with 12 bases between them. The CDR3, as DNA: TGTGCCAGCAGTTTCCTCGGCGATATCTCTGGAAACACCATATATTTT. Translated: CASSFLGDISGNTIYF. The full variable domain, completed using reference TRBV28 and TRBJ1-3, is DVKVTQSSRYLVKRTGEKVFLECVQDMDHENMFWYRQDPGLGLRLIYFSYDVKMKEKGDIPEGYSVSREKKERFSLILESASTNQTSMYLCASSFLGDISGNTIYFGEGSWLTVV.

V is TRBV7-9 and J is TRBJ2-5; D remains unclear. V was cut by 1 base and J by 4 bases, with 13 bases left in between. Germline CDR1 reads SEHNR; CDR2 reads FQNEAQ (reference sequence). CDR3 length: 15 residues. The CDR3 region has the DNA TGTGCCAGCAGCTTAGTAGGTGCCCGAGGAGAGACCCAGTACTTC. Protein product: CASSLVGARGETQYF.

The chain employs TRBV5-1 and TRBJ2-7, with 7 positions matching TRBD1. CDR3 length: 15 residues. From germline, CDR1 is SGHRS and CDR2 YFSETQ. V dropped 3 bases and J dropped 6; count of bases not matched to a gene: 12. CDR3: CASSYGTARAGEQYF. CDR3 DNA: TGCGCCAGCAGCTACGGGACAGCCCGGGCTGGCGAGCAGTACTTC.

The chain has TRBV11-2 and TRBJ2-1; D is unclear. Germline V gene data show CDR1 as SGHAT and CDR2 as FQNNGV. The CDR3 sequence is 15 residues long. Trimming left V 1 base short and J 6 bases short, with 13 bases between. DNA of the CDR3: TGTGCCAGCAGCTTAGGGACCTTTGGCCCCAATGAGCAGTTCTTC. This gives the protein CASSLGTFGPNEQFF.

The sample holds a few counts of this clone. The V gene is TRBV30, the J gene TRBJ1-5; D possibly corresponds to TRBD1 (5 bases). The CDR3 spans 15 residues. The V gene's germline CDR1 is GTSNPN and CDR2 SVGIG (reference sequence). Trimming removed 3 bases at V and 5 bases at J, with 17 bases between. The CDR3 DNA follows: TGTGCCTGGAGAGATAAGTGGCAGGGTGATCAGCCCCAGCATTTT. It translates to CAWRDKWQGDQPQHF.